This passage covers 20 T cell receptor beta chains from one sample sequenced in a study of cytomegalovirus exposure and HLA in healthy donors. The PCR used 60 Vbeta and 13 Jbeta primers. Clones were read by immunoSEQ multiplex PCR, and TCRdb kept only the in-frame ones, dropping some. The sample shows approximately 170,000 clones, roughly 85% of them seen only once. Sequenced: PBMCs. These receptors all stem from a man aged 25 to 40 in good health and CMV-seropositive.

This clone was detected only once. This chain uses TRBV7-2 with TRBJ2-7; TRBD1 aligns across 9 bases. CDR1 and CDR2 (germline): SGHTA, FQGNSA. The ends lost 3 bases at V and 4 bases at J; junction bases unmatched: 7. There are 15 residues in the CDR3. The CDR3 loop reads CASSFFRDRAYEQYF. The CDR3 DNA follows: TGTGCCAGCAGCTTTTTCCGGGACAGGGCTTACGAGCAGTACTTC. Variable domain in full (rest from reference TRBV7-2 and TRBJ2-7): GAGVSQSPSNKVTEKGKDVELRCDPISGHTALYWYRQSLGQGLEFLIYFQGNSAPDKSGLPSDRFSAERTGGSVSTLTIQRTQQEDSAVYLCASSFFRDRAYEQYFGPGTRLTVT.

V and J are TRBV6-6 and TRBJ2-3, with 11 bases lining up with TRBD2. The V and J ends lost 6 bases and 3 bases, in that order; junction bases with no gene match: 5. This CDR3 has 15 amino acids. Germline V gene lookup returns CDR1 MNHNY and CDR2 SVGAGI (reference sequence). The CDR3 DNA sequence: TGTGCCAGCAGCCGACTAGCGGGAAGTACAGATACGCAGTATTTT. This codes for CASSRLAGSTDTQYF.

J is TRBJ2-7 and V is TRBV27; a possible D gene is TRBD2 (5 bases). Trimming cost V 5 bases and J 3 bases, with 11 bases left between them. The V gene's germline CDR1 is MNHEY and CDR2 SMNVEV (reference sequence). The CDR3 length is 13 residues. DNA for the CDR3: TGTGCCAGCAGTCCGCGTGCGGGCTACGAGCAGTACGTC. Translation: CASSPRAGYEQYV.

The chain has TRBV30 and TRBJ1-2, with 7 bases that match TRBD1. Germline-derived CDR1 and CDR2 are GTSNPN and SVGIG (reference sequence). This CDR3 is 13 amino acids long. Unmatched junction bases numbered 8, after V lost 4 bases and J lost 6 bases. The CDR3: CAWTRQGANGYTF. For the CDR3, the DNA is TGTGCCTGGACCCGACAGGGCGCGAATGGCTACACCTTC.

This clone was counted only a few times. This rearrangement joins TRBV5-6 to TRBJ1-5, with 8 positions matching TRBD1. The CDR3 runs 14 residues. With V trimmed by 1 base and J by 6 bases, 3 bases remained unmatched. From germline, CDR1 is SGHDT and CDR2 YYEEEE. The CDR3 sequence: CASSLRQGIQPQHF. For the CDR3, the DNA is TGTGCCAGCAGCTTGAGACAGGGGATTCAGCCCCAGCATTTT.

The chain is built from TRBV7-9 and TRBJ2-1, with D unresolved. Germline CDR1 SEHNR, CDR2 FQNEAQ (reference sequence). Trimming took 2 bases from V and 3 from J, leaving 17 bases between them. CDR3 size: 17 residues. Here the CDR3 reads CASSLWFGSTDYNEQFF. The DNA for the CDR3 is TGTGCCAGCAGCTTATGGTTCGGGTCTACGGACTACAATGAGCAGTTCTTC.

J is TRBJ1-3 and V is TRBV5-6; D is possibly TRBD1 (5 bases). V shed 1 base and J shed 0 bases, with 11 bases lying between them. The CDR3 runs 16 residues. Germline V lookup: CDR1 SGHDT, CDR2 YYEEEE. In nucleotides, the CDR3 is TGTGCCAGCAGCTTGATGGGGCCAGTCTCTGGAAACACCATATATTTT. Translating it yields CASSLMGPVSGNTIYF. The full variable domain, completed using reference TRBV5-6 and TRBJ1-3, is DAGVTQSPTHLIKTRGQQVTLRCSPKSGHDTVSWYQQALGQGPQFIFQYYEEEERQRGNFPDRFSGHQFPNYSSELNVNALLLGDSALYLCASSLMGPVSGNTIYFGEGSWLTVV.

The rearrangement joins TRBV13 to TRBJ1-2, with D perhaps TRBD1 (5 bases). V lost 5 bases to trimming and J lost 4 bases, with 17 bases between them. Per germline, CDR1 PRHDT and CDR2 FYEKMQ (reference sequence). The CDR3 sequence is 15 residues long. The CDR3 DNA reads TGTGCCAGCAGCGGGACTGTAATGGAGGGCTATGGCTACACCTTC. Protein product: CASSGTVMEGYGYTF.

V is TRBV7-9 and J is TRBJ2-1; D perhaps matches TRBD2 (5 bases). The CDR3 extends over 13 amino acids. Germline V CDR1 and CDR2: SEHNR, FQNEAQ (reference sequence). Between the trimmed V and J ends, which lost 8 bases and 8 bases, there was a span of 16 bases. The CDR3 is CASRLGSLDEQFF. CDR3 DNA: TGTGCCAGCCGTTTGGGGAGTCTGGATGAGCAGTTCTTC.

The V gene is TRBV5-1, the J gene TRBJ1-1; D unclear. CDR1 SGHRS and CDR2 YFSETQ come from the germline V gene. V lost 0 bases and J lost 5, with 8 bases in between. This CDR3 is 13 amino acids long. DNA of the CDR3: TGCGCCAGCAGCTTGGAGGGAGGTACTGAAGCTTTCTTT. Amino acid sequence: CASSLEGGTEAFF.

The chain carries TRBV2 and TRBJ2-7, with D maybe TRBD1 (6 bases). With 6 bases removed from V and 3 bases from J, the gap between germline ends came to 18 bases. CDR3 size: 15 residues. Germline lookup yields CDR1 SNHLY and CDR2 FYNNEI. The CDR3, as DNA: TGTGCCAGCAGGACCGGGACAACGCTCATCTACGAGCAGTACGTC. Translating it yields CASRTGTTLIYEQYV.

The chain's CDR3 is CASSSGTSEYNEQFF. CDR3 nucleotide sequence: TGCGCCAGCAGCTCCGGGACTAGCGAATACAATGAGCAGTTCTTC. This chain connects TRBV5-1 to TRBJ2-1; 10 bases align to TRBD2. Germline loops: CDR1 SGHRS, CDR2 YFSETQ. V lost 3 bases and J lost 4; bases outside the gene matches: 4. CDR3 size: 15 residues.

This CDR3 is CASRRSEAGGYTF. CDR3 sequence (DNA): TGCGCCAGCCGCCGGTCGGAGGCCGGTGGCTACACCTTC. The chain employs TRBV5-1 and TRBJ1-2; D gene unclear. Germline values: CDR1 SGHRS, CDR2 YFSETQ. The CDR3 is made up of 13 amino acids. Between the trimmed V and J ends, which lost 7 bases and 7 bases, there was a span of 17 bases.

V gene TRBV23-1 combines with J gene TRBJ2-7, with D perhaps TRBD2 (6 bases). TRBV23-1 is treated as an ORF (open reading frame) with a function not yet certain. CDR3 length: 16 amino acids. V dropped 4 bases and J dropped 3 bases, with 19 bases sitting between them. CDR3 in amino acids: CASSLPTGTWNYEQYV. The CDR3 bases are TGCGCCAGCAGTCTACCCACTGGGACTTGGAACTACGAGCAGTACGTC.

V usage is TRBV6-1 and J usage is TRBJ1-2; unclear D gene. The CDR3 is 14 amino acids. V lost 5 bases and J lost 6, with 16 bases in between. In germline, CDR1 is MNHNS, CDR2 SASEGT. CDR3 amino acids: CASSFTEFAHGYTF. CDR3 coding DNA: TGTGCCAGCAGTTTTACAGAATTTGCCCATGGCTACACCTTC.

The rearrangement links TRBV6-6 to TRBJ1-1; D is possibly TRBD1 (6 bases). CDR3 size: 14 residues. The germline gives CDR1 MNHNY, CDR2 SVGAGI (reference sequence). The germline V and J ends were trimmed by 8 bases and 1 base, with 14 bases remaining between them. The CDR3 sequence: CASLTGLWNTEAFF. The DNA of the CDR3 is TGTGCCAGCCTCACAGGGCTGTGGAACACTGAAGCTTTCTTT.

This clone was seen once. The chain joins TRBV5-1 to TRBJ2-1; TRBD1 agrees at 11 bases. Looked up from germline, CDR1 is SGHRS and CDR2 is YFSETQ. The CDR3 has 16 residues. The V segment lost 5 bases and the J segment 10 bases; nucleotides outside the gene matches: 14. CDR3 region: CASSRTPGQGGPEQFF. DNA of the CDR3: TGCGCCAGCAGTCGAACCCCGGGACAGGGGGGGCCGGAGCAGTTCTTC.

This clone was found a few times. The rearrangement uses TRBV25-1 and TRBJ2-5; a weak D match, TRBD2 (6 bases). The J call could be wrong; TRBJ2-7 is a better fit for the DNA end. This CDR3 spans 14 amino acids. Germline V gene sequence: CDR1 MGHDK, CDR2 SYGVNS. The CDR3 region is CASSERGGSYEQYF. The CDR3 nucleotides read TGTGCCAGCAGTGAGCGGGGTGGGTCCTACGAGCAGTACTTC.

The V call is TRBV21-1, the J call TRBJ2-5; TRBD2 was called by the table and not checked on the DNA. TRBV21-1 is tagged as a pseudogene. The CDR3 is 13 residues long. Here the CDR3 reads CASTLGGEETQYF. CDR3 DNA sequence: TGTGCCAGCACCCTCGGGGGGGAAGAGACCCAGTACTTC.

The chain has TRBV5-8 and TRBJ1-2; D gene unclear. V lost 4 bases and J 8 bases, leaving 15 bases between the germline ends. Germline V gene data show CDR1 as SGHTS and CDR2 as YDEGEE. CDR3 size: 13 residues. In DNA, the CDR3 is TGTGCCAGCAGCGTGGACCGCATTCGGGGCTACACCTTC. This gives the protein CASSVDRIRGYTF.